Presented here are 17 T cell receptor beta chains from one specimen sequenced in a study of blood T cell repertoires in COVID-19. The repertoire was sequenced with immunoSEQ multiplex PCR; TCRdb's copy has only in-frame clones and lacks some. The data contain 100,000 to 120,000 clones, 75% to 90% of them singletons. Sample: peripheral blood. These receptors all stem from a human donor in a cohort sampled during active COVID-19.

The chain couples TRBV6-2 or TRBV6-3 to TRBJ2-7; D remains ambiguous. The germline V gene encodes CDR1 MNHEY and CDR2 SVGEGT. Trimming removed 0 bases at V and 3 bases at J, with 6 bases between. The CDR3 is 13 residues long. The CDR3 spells CASSYSRLYEQYF. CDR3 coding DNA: TGTGCCAGCAGTTACTCGAGACTCTACGAGCAGTACTTC.

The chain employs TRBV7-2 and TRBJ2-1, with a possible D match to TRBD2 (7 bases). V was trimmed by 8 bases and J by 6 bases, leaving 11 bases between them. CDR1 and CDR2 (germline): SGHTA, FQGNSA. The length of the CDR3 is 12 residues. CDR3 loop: CASRGAGNEQFF. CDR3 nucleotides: TGTGCCAGCCGGGGGGCGGGCAATGAGCAGTTCTTC.

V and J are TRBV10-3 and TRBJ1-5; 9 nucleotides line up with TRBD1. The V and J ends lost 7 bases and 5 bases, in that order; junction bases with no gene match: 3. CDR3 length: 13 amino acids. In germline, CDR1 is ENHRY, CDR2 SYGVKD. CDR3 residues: CAIKGQGDQPQHF. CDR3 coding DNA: TGTGCCATCAAGGGACAGGGTGATCAGCCCCAGCATTTT.

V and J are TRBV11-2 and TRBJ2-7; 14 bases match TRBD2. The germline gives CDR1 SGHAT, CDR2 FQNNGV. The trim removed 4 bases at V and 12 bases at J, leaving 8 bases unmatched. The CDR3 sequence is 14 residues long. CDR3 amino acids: CASSSRTSGGRTYF. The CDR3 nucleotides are TGTGCCAGCAGCTCCCGGACTAGCGGGGGGCGGACGTACTTC.

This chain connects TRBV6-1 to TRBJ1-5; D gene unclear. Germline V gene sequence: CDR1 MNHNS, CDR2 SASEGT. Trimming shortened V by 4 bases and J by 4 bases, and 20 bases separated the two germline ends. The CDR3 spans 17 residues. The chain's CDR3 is CASSGGLLDLGNQPQHF. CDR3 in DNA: TGTGCCAGCAGTGGAGGACTCCTCGATTTGGGTAATCAGCCCCAGCATTTT.

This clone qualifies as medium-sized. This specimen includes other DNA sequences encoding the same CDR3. This chain's CDR3 is CASRTSGPSYNEQFF. The CDR3 DNA reads TGTGCCAGCCGGACTAGCGGACCTTCCTACAATGAGCAGTTCTTC. The V call is TRBV19, the J call TRBJ2-1; 10 bases line up with TRBD2. CDR1 and CDR2 (germline): LNHDA, SQIVND (reference sequence). This CDR3 region has 15 residues. After removal of 9 bases from V and 1 base from J, the junction contained 6 bases not matched to a gene.

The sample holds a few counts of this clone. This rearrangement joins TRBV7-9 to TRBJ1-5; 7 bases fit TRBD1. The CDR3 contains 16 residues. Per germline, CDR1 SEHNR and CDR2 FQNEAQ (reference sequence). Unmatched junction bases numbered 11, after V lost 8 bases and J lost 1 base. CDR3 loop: CASAGAGGRSNQPQHF. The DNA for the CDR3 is TGTGCCAGCGCAGGGGCAGGGGGTCGGAGCAATCAGCCCCAGCATTTT.

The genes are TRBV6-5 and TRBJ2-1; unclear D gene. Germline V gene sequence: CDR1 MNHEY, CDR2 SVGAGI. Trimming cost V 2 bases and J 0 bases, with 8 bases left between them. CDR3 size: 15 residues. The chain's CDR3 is CASSYTGDSYNEQFF. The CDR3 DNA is TGTGCCAGCAGTTACACGGGTGACTCCTACAATGAGCAGTTCTTC.

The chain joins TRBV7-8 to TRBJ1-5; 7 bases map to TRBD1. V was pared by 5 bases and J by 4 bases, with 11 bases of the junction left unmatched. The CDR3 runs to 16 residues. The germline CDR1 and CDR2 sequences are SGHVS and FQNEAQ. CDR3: CASSPFRDRANQPQHF. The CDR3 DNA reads TGTGCCAGCAGCCCGTTTAGAGACAGGGCAAATCAGCCCCAGCATTTT.

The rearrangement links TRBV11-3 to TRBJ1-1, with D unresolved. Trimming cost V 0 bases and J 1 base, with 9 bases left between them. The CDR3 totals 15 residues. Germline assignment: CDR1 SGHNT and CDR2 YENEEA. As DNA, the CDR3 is TGTGCCAGCAGCTTAGATCATGGAGGGAACACTGAAGCTTTCTTT. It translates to CASSLDHGGNTEAFF.

CDR3 nucleotide sequence: TGTGCCAGCAGGGTGGACTGGGTGAACTATGGCTACACCTTC. Translating it yields CASRVDWVNYGYTF. The J gene is TRBJ1-2, the V gene TRBV2, with D unclear. Trimming took 6 bases from V and 2 from J, leaving 13 bases between them. CDR1 is SNHLY, CDR2 FYNNEI, per germline. The CDR3 spans 14 residues. Full variable domain (outside the CDR3, taken from reference TRBV2 and TRBJ1-2): EPEVTQTPSHQVTQMGQEVILRCVPISNHLYFYWYRQILGQKVEFLVSFYNNEISEKSEIFDDQFSVERPDGSNFTLKIRSTKLEDSAMYFCASRVDWVNYGYTFGSGTRLTVV.

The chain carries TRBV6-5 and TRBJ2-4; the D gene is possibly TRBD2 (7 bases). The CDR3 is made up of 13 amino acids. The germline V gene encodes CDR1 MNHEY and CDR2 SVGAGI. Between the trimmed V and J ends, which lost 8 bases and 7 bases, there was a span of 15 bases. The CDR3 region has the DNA TGTGCCAGCCAAAAGGGGGGGTGGAACATTCAGTACTTC. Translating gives CASQKGGWNIQYF.

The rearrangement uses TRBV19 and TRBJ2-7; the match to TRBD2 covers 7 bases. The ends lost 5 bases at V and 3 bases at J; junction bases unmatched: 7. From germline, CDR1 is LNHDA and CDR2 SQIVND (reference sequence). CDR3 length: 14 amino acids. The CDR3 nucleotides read TGTGCCAGTAGTCTCCAGGGACTACTCTACGAGCAGTACTTC. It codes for CASSLQGLLYEQYF.

CDR3 sequence: CASSPWTGANTGELFF. The CDR3 bases are TGTGCCAGTAGTCCCTGGACAGGGGCGAACACCGGGGAGCTGTTTTTT. The V gene is TRBV19, the J gene TRBJ2-2, with 9 bases identical to TRBD1. Germline CDR1 LNHDA, CDR2 SQIVND (reference sequence). The CDR3 has 16 amino acids. Losses at the gene ends were 5 bases for V and 0 bases for J; bases not matched to a gene: 4.

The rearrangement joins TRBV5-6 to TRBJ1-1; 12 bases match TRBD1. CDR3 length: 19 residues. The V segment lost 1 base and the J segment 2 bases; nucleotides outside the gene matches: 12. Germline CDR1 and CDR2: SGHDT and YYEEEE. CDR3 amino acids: CASSLLIQGTGGANTEAFF. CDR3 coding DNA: TGTGCCAGCAGCTTGCTCATTCAGGGGACAGGGGGCGCCAACACTGAAGCTTTCTTT.

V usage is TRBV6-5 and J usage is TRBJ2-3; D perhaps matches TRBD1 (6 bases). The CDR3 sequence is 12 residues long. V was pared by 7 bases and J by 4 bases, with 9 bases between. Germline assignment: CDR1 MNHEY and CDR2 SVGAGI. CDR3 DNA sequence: TGTGCCAGCATAGGGGGATCAGATACGCAGTATTTT. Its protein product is CASIGGSDTQYF.

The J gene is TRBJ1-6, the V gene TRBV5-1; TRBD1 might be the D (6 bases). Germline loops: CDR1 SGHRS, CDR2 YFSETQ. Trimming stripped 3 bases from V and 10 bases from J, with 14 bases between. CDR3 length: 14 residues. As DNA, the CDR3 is TGCGCCAGCAGCTCAGGGGAGGGGAGATCACCCCTCCACTTT. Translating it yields CASSSGEGRSPLHF. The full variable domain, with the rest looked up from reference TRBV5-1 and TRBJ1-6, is KAGVTQTPRYLIKTRGQQVTLSCSPISGHRSVSWYQQTPGQGLQFLFEYFSETQRNKGNFPGRFSGRQFSNSRSEMNVSTLELGDSALYLCASSSGEGRSPLHFGNGTRLTVT.